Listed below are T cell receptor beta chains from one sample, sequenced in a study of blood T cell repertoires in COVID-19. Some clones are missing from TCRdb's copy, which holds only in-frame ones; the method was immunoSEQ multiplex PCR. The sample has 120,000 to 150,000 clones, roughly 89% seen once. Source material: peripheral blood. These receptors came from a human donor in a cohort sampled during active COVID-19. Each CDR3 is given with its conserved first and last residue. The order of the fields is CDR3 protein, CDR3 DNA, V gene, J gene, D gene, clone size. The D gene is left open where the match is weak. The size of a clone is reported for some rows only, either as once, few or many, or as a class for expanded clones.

CASTPGQGSEKLFF	TGTGCCAGCACTCCGGGACAGGGGAGCGAAAAACTGTTTTTT	TRBV6-5	TRBJ1-4	TRBD1	.
CSVVGRQGADEQYF	TGCAGCGTTGTAGGTAGGCAGGGGGCTGACGAGCAGTACTTC	TRBV29-1	TRBJ2-7	TRBD1	once
CSVDTSGGAYEQFF	TGCAGCGTCGATACTAGCGGGGGGGCCTATGAGCAGTTCTTC	TRBV29-1	TRBJ2-1	TRBD2	.
CASSLSGELFF	TGCGCCAGCAGCTTATCGGGGGAGCTGTTTTTT	TRBV5-1	TRBJ2-2	.	.
CASSLEGVDNSPLHF	TGTGCCAGCAGCTTAGAGGGGGTGGATAATTCACCCCTCCACTTT	TRBV7-3	TRBJ1-6	.	.
CASSLWRNNEQFF	TGTGCCAGCAGCTTATGGAGGAACAATGAGCAGTTCTTC	TRBV11-2	TRBJ2-1	.	.
CASSRQGRETQYF	TGTGCCAGCAGTCGACAGGGGAGGGAGACCCAGTACTTC	TRBV6-5	TRBJ2-5	TRBD1	.
CAISMTERYGYTF	TGTGCCATCAGCATGACAGAGCGTTATGGCTACACCTTC	TRBV10-3	TRBJ1-2	.	.
CASSVSPRTGEETQYF	TGTGCCAGCAGCGTATCACCGAGGACAGGAGAAGAGACCCAGTACTTC	TRBV9	TRBJ2-5	TRBD1	.
CASSSHRTGNQPQHF	TGTGCCAGTAGTTCACATCGGACAGGGAATCAGCCCCAGCATTTT	TRBV19	TRBJ1-5	TRBD1	.
CASSPWGPSYEQYF	TGTGCCAGTTCCCCTTGGGGGCCGTCCTACGAGCAGTACTTC	TRBV27	TRBJ2-7	.	.
CASSLAPSDTQYF	TGTGCCAGCAGCTTAGCTCCGTCAGATACGCAGTATTTT	TRBV11-2	TRBJ2-3	.	few
CASSYSPGQGLSTQYF	TGTGCCAGCAGTTACTCGCCGGGACAGGGTTTGTCTACGCAGTATTTT	TRBV6-5	TRBJ2-3	TRBD1	.
CASSESGGLVYNEQFF	TGCGCCAGCAGTGAGTCGGGGGGGCTTGTCTACAATGAGCAGTTCTTC	TRBV10-1	TRBJ2-1	.	.
CASSPYRGVETQYF	TGTGCCAGCAGCCCATACAGGGGGGTGGAGACCCAGTACTTC	TRBV9	TRBJ2-5	TRBD1	once
CASSSQGVWGGELFF	TGTGCCAGCAGTAGCCAGGGGGTTTGGGGCGGGGAGCTGTTTTTT	TRBV27	TRBJ2-2	TRBD1	.
CASSLGELLENEKLFF	TGTGCCAGCAGCCTGGGCGAGCTCTTAGAAAATGAAAAACTGTTTTTT	TRBV5-6	TRBJ1-4	.	.
CASSIRQVNQPQHF	TGTGCCAGCAGTATAAGACAGGTCAATCAGCCCCAGCATTTT	TRBV27	TRBJ1-5	.	.
CASSLGVGRAFF	TGTGCCAGCAGTTTAGGGGTAGGGAGAGCTTTCTTT	TRBV12-3/TRBV12-4	TRBJ1-1	.	.
CASSLTVTGVEKLFF	TGTGCCAGCAGCTTGACCGTGACAGGGGTTGAAAAACTGTTTTTT	TRBV5-5	TRBJ1-4	TRBD1	.
CASGLPHSGGGETQYF	TGTGCTAGTGGTCTTCCACATAGCGGGGGGGGAGAGACCCAGTACTTC	TRBV12-5	TRBJ2-5	TRBD2	.
CASSLGFGGPWTEAFF	TGCGCCAGCAGCTTGGGCTTCGGCGGGCCTTGGACTGAAGCTTTCTTT	TRBV5-1	TRBJ1-1	.	.
CASGLSLYQPQHF	TGTGCTAGTGGTTTGTCCTTATATCAGCCCCAGCATTTT	TRBV12-5	TRBJ1-5	.	medium-sized
CASSPRRQGNTEAFF	TGTGCCAGCTCACCACGTCGACAGGGGAACACTGAAGCTTTCTTT	TRBV18	TRBJ1-1	TRBD1	.
CASSPWSTGPSYEQYF	TGTGCCAGCAGCCCTTGGTCGACAGGGCCATCCTACGAGCAGTACTTC	TRBV5-8	TRBJ2-7	TRBD1	.
CAISDGGAQFF	TGTGCCATCAGTGATGGTGGAGCGCAGTTCTTC	TRBV10-3	TRBJ2-1	.	.
CASSPHQGNTEAFF	TGTGCCAGCAGTCCCCACCAGGGTAACACTGAAGCTTTCTTT	TRBV6-6	TRBJ1-1	.	.
CASSVQGQGESQPQHF	TGTGCCAGCAGCGTACAGGGACAGGGCGAAAGTCAGCCCCAGCATTTT	TRBV6-2/TRBV6-3	TRBJ1-5	TRBD1	few
CASSSTPSGGEETQYF	TGCGCCAGCAGCTCTACCCCTAGCGGGGGGGAAGAGACCCAGTACTTC	TRBV5-1	TRBJ2-5	TRBD2	once
CASSEGQEGNTIYF	TGTGCCAGCAGCGAGGGACAGGAGGGAAACACCATATATTTT	TRBV7-9	TRBJ1-3	TRBD1	few
CASSLGGAVGKLFF	TGTGCCAGCAGTCTAGGGGGCGCGGTAGGAAAACTGTTTTTT	TRBV28	TRBJ1-4	TRBD1	.
CASSLATIRRGGSYNEQFF	TGTGCCAGCAGCTTGGCCACGATTCGGCGGGGGGGCTCCTACAATGAGCAGTTCTTC	TRBV5-4	TRBJ2-1	TRBD2	.
CASTSRAPIWTDTQYF	TGTGCCAGCACCTCGCGGGCGCCGATTTGGACAGATACGCAGTATTTT	TRBV7-6	TRBJ2-3	.	.
CASSYSVQEGTEAFF	TGTGCCAGCAGTTACTCCGTCCAGGAGGGCACTGAAGCTTTCTTT	TRBV6-6	TRBJ1-1	.	few
CAISADTNYGYTF	TGTGCCATCAGTGCCGACACCAACTATGGCTACACCTTC	TRBV10-3	TRBJ1-2	.	.
CASSIRGLAGAVGGETQYF	TGTGCCAGTAGTATTAGGGGACTAGCGGGGGCCGTAGGTGGGGAGACCCAGTACTTC	TRBV19	TRBJ2-5	TRBD2	few
CASSHEPTGDSPLHF	TGCGCCAGCAGCCACGAACCCACAGGGGATTCACCCCTCCACTTT	TRBV4-3	TRBJ1-6	TRBD1	.
CASSLGRGTQYF	TGTGCCAGCAGTTTAGGGCGGGGAACGCAGTATTTT	TRBV12-3/TRBV12-4	TRBJ2-3	.	.
CASSPWPQETQYF	TGTGCCAGCAGTCCCTGGCCCCAAGAGACCCAGTACTTC	TRBV2	TRBJ2-5	.	.
CASSLVETGPNYGYTF	TGCGCCAGCAGCTTGGTAGAGACAGGTCCTAACTATGGCTACACCTTC	TRBV5-1	TRBJ1-2	.	.
CASSESSLETQYF	TGCGCCAGCAGTGAGTCGAGCCTGGAGACCCAGTACTTC	TRBV10-2	TRBJ2-5	.	.
CASRGGLRDIQYF	TGCGCCAGCAGAGGGGGATTGCGGGACATTCAGTACTTC	TRBV5-1	TRBJ2-4	.	few
CASSYSTGGRYEQYF	TGTGCCAGCAGTTACTCGACCGGAGGGCGCTACGAGCAGTACTTC	TRBV6-2/TRBV6-3	TRBJ2-7	.	.
CAWSVQGNTEAFF	TGTGCCTGGAGTGTCCAGGGGAACACTGAAGCTTTCTTT	TRBV30	TRBJ1-1	.	.